Each of the 25 T cell receptor beta chains below was sequenced from the same sample in a study of early T cells in non-severe SARS-CoV-2 infection. MiXCR, applied by TCRdb to the 5' RACE reads, yields one record per CDR3 protein. The table shows 50,000 to 60,000 distinct CDR3 sequences, with about 9.9% occurring only once. The sequenced material came from whole blood. These receptors all stem from an adult who was a healthcare worker with PCR-confirmed SARS-CoV-2 infection or an uninfected control (not recorded which).

This clonotype has at least ten counts. V is TRBV28 and J is TRBJ1-4, with no clear D. The V gene lost 11 bases and the J gene lost 4 bases, with 8 bases spanning the gap. Germline CDR1 is MDHEN and CDR2 is SYDVKM. The CDR3 sequence is 11 residues long. The CDR3 DNA reads TGTGCCGCCCGTAGTAATGAAAAACTGTTTTTT. Translated: CAARSNEKLFF.

This clonotype was observed many times. The chain has TRBV5-1 and TRBJ2-7; 10 bases line up with TRBD1. Germline-derived CDR1 and CDR2 are SGHRS and YFSETQ. The J segment lost 2 bases and the V segment lost 4 bases, leaving 6 bases of the junction unmatched. The CDR3 is made up of 15 amino acids. The CDR3 DNA sequence: TGCGCCAGCAGCCCGGCCGGGACAGGGGCCTACGAGCAGTACTTC. Encoded protein: CASSPAGTGAYEQYF.

The chain recombines TRBV18 with TRBJ2-2; D remains ambiguous. Germline V gene sequence: CDR1 KGHSH, CDR2 LQKENI. V gave up 0 bases and J gave up 8 bases, with 13 bases separating them. The CDR3 has 15 amino acids. This CDR3 is CASSPPTGQEGELFF. The CDR3 region has the DNA TGTGCCAGCTCACCACCGACGGGTCAGGAGGGGGAGCTGTTTTTT.

Ten or more counts support this clonotype. The chain joins TRBV9 to TRBJ2-4; D not resolved. Per the germline V gene, CDR1 is SGDLS and CDR2 is YYNGEE. The CDR3 is made up of 14 amino acids. Trimming shortened V by 1 base and J by 8 bases, and 13 bases separated the two germline ends. CDR3 loop: CASSVKGNRDIQYF. The CDR3 DNA sequence: TGTGCCAGCAGCGTAAAAGGAAACAGAGACATTCAGTACTTC.

This clonotype was recorded at least ten times. The V call is TRBV7-2, the J call TRBJ1-4; D is uncertain. Looked up from germline, CDR1 is SGHTA and CDR2 is FQGNSA. Trimming cost V 0 bases and J 3 bases, with 8 bases left between them. This CDR3 has 15 residues. This CDR3 is CASSLARVANEKLFF. The CDR3 nucleotides read TGTGCCAGCAGCTTAGCCCGGGTAGCTAATGAAAAACTGTTTTTT.

This clonotype was found many times. V gene TRBV3-1 combines with J gene TRBJ1-5; the D is unclear. Deletions cut 0 bases from V and 10 bases from J, with 10 bases between. Germline CDR1 LGHDT, CDR2 YNNKEL (reference sequence). The CDR3 covers 13 residues. CDR3 loop: CASSQDSGGPQHF. The CDR3 coding sequence is TGTGCCAGCAGCCAAGATTCCGGTGGTCCCCAGCATTTT.

This clonotype showed up many times. An end of the junction differs from the germline gene, which may be a read error. CDR3 bases: TGTGCCTGGACCGGGACTAGCAGAGATACGCAGTATTTT. Its protein is CAWTGTSRDTQYF. This chain joins TRBV30 and TRBJ2-3; TRBD2 aligns across 9 bases. Germline values: CDR1 GTSNPN, CDR2 SVGIG (reference sequence). The CDR3 has 13 amino acids.

The CDR3 DNA is TGTGCCAGCTCACCGGGAGGACAGGGGGCGAAGGAGCAGTACTTC. It translates to CASSPGGQGAKEQYF. The chain uses TRBV18 and TRBJ2-7, with 11 bases lining up with TRBD1. The germline V gene has CDR1 KGHSH and CDR2 LQKENI. The J segment lost 7 bases and the V segment lost 3 bases, leaving 8 bases of the junction unmatched. The CDR3 spans 15 residues.

This clonotype was counted only a few times. The V gene is TRBV20-1, the J gene TRBJ2-1; 12 bases match TRBD2. This CDR3 has 17 residues. Germline V gene sequence: CDR1 DFQATT, CDR2 SNEGSKA (reference sequence). J was trimmed by 0 bases and V by 3 bases; bases with no gene match: 6. The CDR3 protein is CSASWLAGGVSYNEQFF. For the CDR3, the DNA is TGCAGTGCTAGTTGGCTAGCGGGAGGGGTCTCCTACAATGAGCAGTTCTTC.

This clonotype was recorded at least ten times. The chain's CDR3 is CASSLAVNDRSGYEQYF. The CDR3 DNA follows: TGCGCCAGCAGCTTGGCCGTTAATGACAGAAGCGGATACGAGCAGTACTTC. The chain carries TRBV5-1 and TRBJ2-7, with D perhaps given as TRBD1 or TRBD2 (5 bases each). This CDR3 is built from 17 residues. CDR1 is SGHRS, CDR2 YFSETQ, per germline. V lost 0 bases and J 4 bases, leaving 20 bases between the germline ends. Full variable domain (outside the CDR3, taken from reference TRBV5-1 and TRBJ2-7): KAGVTQTPRYLIKTRGQQVTLSCSPISGHRSVSWYQQTPGQGLQFLFEYFSETQRNKGNFPGRFSGRQFSNSRSEMNVSTLELGDSALYLCASSLAVNDRSGYEQYFGPGTRLTVT.

A few counts support this clonotype. The chain carries TRBV7-6 and TRBJ2-7; D might be TRBD2 (6 bases). The CDR3 is 13 amino acids. V lost 8 bases, J lost 2 bases, and 13 bases lay in between. Germline V gene data show CDR1 as SGHVS and CDR2 as FNYEAQ. The DNA for the CDR3 is TGTGCCAGCGGGGGGACGACCCCCTACGAGCAGTACTTC. Its translation is CASGGTTPYEQYF.

The chain joins TRBV7-2 to TRBJ2-2; D perhaps matches TRBD2 (6 bases). CDR1 and CDR2 (germline): SGHTA, FQGNSA. V dropped 4 bases and J dropped 1 base, with 10 bases sitting between them. The CDR3 is made up of 15 amino acids. Written as DNA, the CDR3 is TGTGCCAGCAGCTACCTAGCGAGGAACACCGGGGAGCTGTTTTTT. As protein: CASSYLARNTGELFF.

This clonotype was counted between two and nine times. The chain couples TRBV11-2 to TRBJ1-5; no firm D call. The V gene lost 0 bases and the J gene lost 5 bases, with 8 bases spanning the gap. The CDR3 sequence is 14 residues long. From germline, CDR1 is SGHAT and CDR2 FQNNGV. CDR3 loop: CASSLDLGYQPQHF. The CDR3, as DNA: TGTGCCAGCAGCTTAGATCTGGGGTATCAGCCCCAGCATTTT.

This clonotype was seen only a few times. The rearrangement uses TRBV11-2 and TRBJ2-1; 9 bases map to TRBD2. The V gene's germline CDR1 is SGHAT and CDR2 FQNNGV. After removal of 6 bases from V and 4 bases from J, the junction contained 7 bases not matched to a gene. This CDR3 is built from 15 residues. CDR3 loop: CASRSSGSRYNEQFF. The CDR3 nucleotides read TGTGCCAGCAGGAGTAGCGGGAGTAGGTACAATGAGCAGTTCTTC.

This clonotype was picked up a small number of times. The chain has TRBV5-1 and TRBJ1-1; no definite D call. Germline loops: CDR1 SGHRS, CDR2 YFSETQ. This CDR3 comprises 13 residues. Between the trimmed V and J ends, which lost 4 bases and 1 base, there was a span of 8 bases. CDR3 amino acids: CASSAGKNTEAFF. The CDR3 DNA follows: TGCGCCAGCAGCGCCGGTAAGAACACTGAAGCTTTCTTT.

V usage is TRBV20-1 and J usage is TRBJ1-3; D possibly corresponds to TRBD1 (5 bases). The CDR3 has 14 residues. CDR1 DFQATT and CDR2 SNEGSKA come from the germline V gene (reference sequence). The V end lost 5 bases, the J end lost 0 bases, and 11 bases lay between the germline ends. The CDR3 reads CSARTGGSGNTIYF. CDR3 DNA sequence: TGCAGTGCTCGGACTGGGGGCTCTGGAAACACCATATATTTT.

V and J are TRBV28 and TRBJ1-1; D is uncertain. Trimming cost V 7 bases and J 6 bases, with 12 bases left between them. This CDR3 is built from 12 residues. In germline, CDR1 is MDHEN, CDR2 SYDVKM. The CDR3, as DNA: TGTGCCAGCATTGTGTTTGGGGCTGAAGCTTTCTTT. Its protein product is CASIVFGAEAFF.

This clonotype was recorded many times. The chain combines TRBV30 with TRBJ2-7; D might be TRBD1 or TRBD2, each matching 6 bases. Trimming shortened V by 4 bases and J by 0 bases, and 19 bases separated the two germline ends. Germline values: CDR1 GTSNPN, CDR2 SVGIG (reference sequence). The CDR3 has 16 residues. CDR3 DNA sequence: TGTGCCTGGAAACCCCCCGGGGGCTGGTCCTCCTACGAGCAGTACTTC. It is translated as CAWKPPGGWSSYEQYF.

This clonotype came up many times. This CDR3 reads CASSPDRHNEQFF. The CDR3 nucleotides are TGTGCCAGCAGTCCGGACAGGCACAATGAGCAGTTCTTC. The chain recombines TRBV7-3 with TRBJ2-1, with 7 bases identical to TRBD1. The trim removed 6 bases at V and 5 bases at J, leaving 4 bases unmatched. The CDR3 length is 13 residues. CDR1 is SGHTA and CDR2 is FQGTGA in the germline V gene. The full variable domain, completed using reference TRBV7-3 and TRBJ2-1, is GAGVSQTPSNKVTEKGKYVELRCDPISGHTALYWYRQSLGQGPEFLIYFQGTGAADDSGLPNDRFFAVRPEGSVSTLKIQRTERGDSAVYLCASSPDRHNEQFFGPGTRLTVL.

In this sample, this clonotype turned up a few times. This sequence joins TRBV6-1 and TRBJ1-1, with 7 positions matching TRBD1. The germline V gene has CDR1 MNHNS and CDR2 SASEGT. The CDR3 is 14 residues long. The V gene end was trimmed by 4 bases and the J gene end by 3 bases; junction bases not matched to a gene: 5. CDR3 sequence (DNA): TGTGCCAGCAGTGGAGGGGGCTGGGACACTGAAGCTTTCTTT. It codes for CASSGGGWDTEAFF.

This clonotype was counted only a few times. The V gene is TRBV4-1, the J gene TRBJ1-2; the D gene is possibly TRBD1 (5 bases). The ends were cut back, 1 base at V and 3 bases at J, with 12 bases in the middle. The V gene's germline CDR1 is MGHRA and CDR2 YSYEKL. The CDR3 extends over 15 amino acids. The CDR3 sequence is CASSQVGRADYGYTF. As DNA, the CDR3 is TGCGCCAGCAGCCAAGTAGGCAGGGCTGACTATGGCTACACCTTC.

The chain has TRBV5-1 and TRBJ2-1; 11 nucleotides agree with TRBD2. The CDR3 spans 15 residues. Germline trimming cut 3 bases from V and 8 bases from J; bases unmatched to any gene: 7. Germline CDR1 is SGHRS and CDR2 is YFSETQ. The CDR3 spells CASSSLAGASDEQFF. DNA of the CDR3: TGCGCCAGCAGCTCACTAGCGGGAGCGAGCGATGAGCAGTTCTTC.

Details on this clonotype: A read error may account for a junction end that differs from germline. The chain couples TRBV7-2 to TRBJ1-6, with 10 bases aligning to TRBD1. The CDR3 contains 16 residues. The germline gives CDR1 SGHTA, CDR2 FQGNSA. CDR3 in DNA: TGTGTCAGCAGCTTAGACAGGGGGCGTTTAGGGTCACCCCTCCACTTT. It translates to CVSSLDRGRLGSPLHF.

The CDR3 bases are TGTGCCAGCAGCATCCGGGACAGGGGGCTCTACGAGCAGTACTTC. Translated, it gives CASSIRDRGLYEQYF. V usage is TRBV5-4 and J usage is TRBJ2-7, with TRBD1 identical over 12 bases. Trimming cost V 4 bases and J 3 bases; bases outside gene matches: 5. The length of the CDR3 is 15 residues. Germline values: CDR1 SGHNT, CDR2 YYREEE (reference sequence).

In its sample, this clonotype was seen many times. DNA of the CDR3: TGTGCCAGCAGAACCACCGAGACGGGAAACTATGGCTACACCTTC. Protein sequence: CASRTTETGNYGYTF. V gene TRBV28 combines with J gene TRBJ1-2; D is undetermined. Trimming took off 6 bases at V and 2 bases at J, with 16 bases between the two ends. Germline V gene sequence: CDR1 MDHEN, CDR2 SYDVKM. CDR3 length: 15 residues.